The 4 T cell receptor beta chains presented below share a single source sample, sequenced in a study of blood T cell repertoires in COVID-19 (TCRdb year 2020). The protocol used for the library was the immunoSEQ multiplex PCR assay. TCRdb mirrors the immuneACCESS table, restricted to in-frame sequences. Some clones are absent from its copies; in checked studies, under half trace to an unresolved V gene, and the reason for the others is unknown. This sample lists some 15,000 clones; around 90% were detected once. The ten largest account for over 7.5% of the sample. The sequenced sample was peripheral blood. These TCRs come from a human donor in a cohort sampled during active COVID-19.

This chain connects TRBV5-1 to TRBJ2-5; D gene uncertain. V was trimmed by 0 bases and J by 1 base, leaving 10 bases between them. CDR3 length: 15 amino acids. Germline V gene sequence: CDR1 SGHRS, CDR2 YFSETQ. The CDR3 spells CASSLGQVPQETQYF. The CDR3 coding sequence is TGCGCCAGCAGCTTGGGGCAGGTCCCCCAAGAGACCCAGTACTTC. The full variable domain, completed using reference TRBV5-1 and TRBJ2-5, is KAGVTQTPRYLIKTRGQQVTLSCSPISGHRSVSWYQQTPGQGLQFLFEYFSETQRNKGNFPGRFSGRQFSNSRSEMNVSTLELGDSALYLCASSLGQVPQETQYFGPGTRLLVL.

CDR3 DNA: TGTGCCAGCAGCCCCAAGGGGGGCGGGGGTACCACAGATACGCAGTATTTT. This gives the protein CASSPKGGGGTTDTQYF. This sequence joins TRBV7-8 and TRBJ2-3; D possibly corresponds to TRBD2 (7 bases). The germline V gene has CDR1 SGHVS and CDR2 FQNEAQ. Deletions cut 5 bases from V and 2 bases from J, with 20 bases between. The CDR3 has 17 residues.

The chain joins TRBV7-2 to TRBJ2-3, with TRBD1 as a possible D gene (6 bases). Germline CDR1 SGHTA, CDR2 FQGNSA. The CDR3 covers 17 residues. Trimming removed 2 bases from V and 2 bases from J, with 17 bases in between. Written as DNA, the CDR3 is TGTGCCAGCAGCTTAAATTCCAGGACAGACTTCACAGATACGCAGTATTTT. Residues: CASSLNSRTDFTDTQYF.

The rearrangement joins TRBV7-6 to TRBJ2-7; 7 bases agree with TRBD1. The germline V gene has CDR1 SGHVS and CDR2 FNYEAQ. CDR3 length: 14 amino acids. The junction had 10 bases not matched to a gene; V was cut back by 5 bases and J by 6 bases. CDR3 loop: CASSLQGVSAEQYF. CDR3 DNA: TGTGCCAGCAGCCTCCAGGGGGTCTCGGCCGAGCAGTACTTC.